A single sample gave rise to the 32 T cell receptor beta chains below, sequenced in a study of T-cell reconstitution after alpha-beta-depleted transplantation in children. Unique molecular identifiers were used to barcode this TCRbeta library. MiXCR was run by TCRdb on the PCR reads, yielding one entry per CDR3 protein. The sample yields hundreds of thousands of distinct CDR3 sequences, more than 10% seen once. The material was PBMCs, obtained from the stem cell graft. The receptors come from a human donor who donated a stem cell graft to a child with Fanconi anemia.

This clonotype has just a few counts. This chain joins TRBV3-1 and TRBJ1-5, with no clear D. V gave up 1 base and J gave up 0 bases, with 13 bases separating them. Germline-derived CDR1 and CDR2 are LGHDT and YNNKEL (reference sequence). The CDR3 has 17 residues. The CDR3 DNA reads TGTGCCAGCAGCCAAGGTCCGATGGCGGGTAGCAATCAGCCCCAGCATTTT. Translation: CASSQGPMAGSNQPQHF.

For the CDR3, the DNA is TGTGCCAGCAGAGCTTCACCGGGACAGGGGCTCATGAACACTGAAGCTTTCTTT. Protein: CASRASPGQGLMNTEAFF. This chain connects TRBV2 to TRBJ1-1, with 10 positions matching TRBD1. From germline, CDR1 is SNHLY and CDR2 FYNNEI. The length of the CDR3 is 18 residues. Trimming took 6 bases from V and 0 from J; bases not matched to a gene: 13.

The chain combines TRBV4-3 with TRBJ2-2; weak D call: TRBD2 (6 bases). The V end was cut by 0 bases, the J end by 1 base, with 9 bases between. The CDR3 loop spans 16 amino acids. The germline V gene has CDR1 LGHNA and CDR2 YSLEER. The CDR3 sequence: CASSQDRRGNTGELFF. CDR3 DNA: TGCGCCAGCAGCCAAGATAGGCGGGGGAACACCGGGGAGCTGTTTTTT.

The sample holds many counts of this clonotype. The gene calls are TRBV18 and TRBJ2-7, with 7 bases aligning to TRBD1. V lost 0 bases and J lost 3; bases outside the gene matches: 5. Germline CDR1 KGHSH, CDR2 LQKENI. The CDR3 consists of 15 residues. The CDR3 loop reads CASSPPRTGRYEQYF. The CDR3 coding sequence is TGTGCCAGCTCACCACCGAGGACAGGCCGCTACGAGCAGTACTTC.

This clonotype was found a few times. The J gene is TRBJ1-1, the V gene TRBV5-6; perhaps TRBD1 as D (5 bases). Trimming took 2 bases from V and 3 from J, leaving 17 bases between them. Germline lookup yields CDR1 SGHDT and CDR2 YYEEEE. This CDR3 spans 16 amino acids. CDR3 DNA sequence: TGTGCCAGCAGCTTACCCACAGGTCGAAGATACACTGAAGCTTTCTTT. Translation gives CASSLPTGRRYTEAFF.

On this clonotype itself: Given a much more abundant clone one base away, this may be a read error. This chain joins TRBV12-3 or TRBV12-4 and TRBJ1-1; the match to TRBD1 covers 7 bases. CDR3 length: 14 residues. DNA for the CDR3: TGTGCCATCAGTTTCACAGGGGTCAACACTGAAGCTTTCTTT. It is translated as CAISFTGVNTEAFF.

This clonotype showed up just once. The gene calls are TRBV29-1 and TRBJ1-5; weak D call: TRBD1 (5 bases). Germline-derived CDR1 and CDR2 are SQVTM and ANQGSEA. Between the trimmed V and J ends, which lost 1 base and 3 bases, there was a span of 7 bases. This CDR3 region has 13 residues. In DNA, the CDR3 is TGCAGCGTTGAAGGACAGCCCAATCAGCCCCAGCATTTT. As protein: CSVEGQPNQPQHF.

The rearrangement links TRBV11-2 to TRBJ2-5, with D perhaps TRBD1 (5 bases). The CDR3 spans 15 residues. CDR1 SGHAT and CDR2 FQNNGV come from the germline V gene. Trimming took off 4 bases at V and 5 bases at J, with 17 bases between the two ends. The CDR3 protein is CASSSMGQLGETQYF. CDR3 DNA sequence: TGTGCCAGCAGCTCTATGGGGCAGTTAGGGGAGACCCAGTACTTC.

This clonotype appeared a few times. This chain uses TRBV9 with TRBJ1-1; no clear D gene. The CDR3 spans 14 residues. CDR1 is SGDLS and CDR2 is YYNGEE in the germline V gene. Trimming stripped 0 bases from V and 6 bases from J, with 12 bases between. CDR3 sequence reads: CASSVGALGAEAFF. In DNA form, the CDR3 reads TGTGCCAGCAGCGTAGGAGCGCTGGGCGCTGAAGCTTTCTTT.

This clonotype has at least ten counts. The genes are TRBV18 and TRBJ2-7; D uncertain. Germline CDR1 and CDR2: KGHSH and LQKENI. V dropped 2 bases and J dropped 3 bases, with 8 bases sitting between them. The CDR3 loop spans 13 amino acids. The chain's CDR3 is CASSPGRHYEQYV. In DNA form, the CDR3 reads TGTGCCAGCTCACCAGGACGGCACTACGAGCAGTACGTC.

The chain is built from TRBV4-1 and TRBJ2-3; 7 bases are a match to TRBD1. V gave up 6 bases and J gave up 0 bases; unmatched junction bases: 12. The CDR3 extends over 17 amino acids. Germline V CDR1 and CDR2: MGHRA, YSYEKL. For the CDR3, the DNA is TGCGCCAGCAGTCGACTTGGGACAGACGCTAGCACAGATACGCAGTATTTT. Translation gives CASSRLGTDASTDTQYF.

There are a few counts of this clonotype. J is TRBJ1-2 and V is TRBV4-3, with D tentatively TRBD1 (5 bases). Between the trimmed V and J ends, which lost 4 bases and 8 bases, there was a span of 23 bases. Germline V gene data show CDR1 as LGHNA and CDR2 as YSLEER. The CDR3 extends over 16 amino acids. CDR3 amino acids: CASSPSLIERRVGYTF. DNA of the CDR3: TGCGCCAGCAGCCCCTCGCTTATTGAACGCAGGGTGGGCTACACCTTC.

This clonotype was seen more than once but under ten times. In DNA form, the CDR3 reads TGTGCCAGCAAACTAGCGGGGGTAGACAATGAGCAGTTCTTC. It encodes CASKLAGVDNEQFF. V usage is TRBV11-2 and J usage is TRBJ2-1; 11 nucleotides align to TRBD2. CDR1 and CDR2 from the germline V gene are SGHAT and FQNNGV. V trimming: 7 bases; J trimming: 5 bases; junction bases outside the gene matches: 4. The CDR3 loop spans 14 amino acids.

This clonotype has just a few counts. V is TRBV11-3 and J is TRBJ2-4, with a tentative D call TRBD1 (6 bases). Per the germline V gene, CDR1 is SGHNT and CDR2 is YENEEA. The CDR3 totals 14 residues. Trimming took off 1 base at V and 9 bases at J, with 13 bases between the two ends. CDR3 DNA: TGTGCCAGCAGCTTAGCGGAACAGGGCGGCATTCAGTACTTC. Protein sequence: CASSLAEQGGIQYF.

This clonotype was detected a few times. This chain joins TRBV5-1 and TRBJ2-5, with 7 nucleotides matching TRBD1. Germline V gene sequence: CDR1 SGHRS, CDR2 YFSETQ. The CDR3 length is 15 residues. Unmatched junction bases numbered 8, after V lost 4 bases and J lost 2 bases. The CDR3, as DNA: TGCGCCAGCAGCGAATTGCCGGGACAGCAAGAGACCCAGTACTTC. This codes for CASSELPGQQETQYF.

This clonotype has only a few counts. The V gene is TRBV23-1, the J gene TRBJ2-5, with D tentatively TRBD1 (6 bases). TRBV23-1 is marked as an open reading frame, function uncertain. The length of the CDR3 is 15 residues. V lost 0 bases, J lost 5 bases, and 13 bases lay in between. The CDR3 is CASSQSRQERETQYF. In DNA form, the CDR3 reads TGCGCCAGCAGTCAATCAAGACAGGAACGGGAGACCCAGTACTTC.

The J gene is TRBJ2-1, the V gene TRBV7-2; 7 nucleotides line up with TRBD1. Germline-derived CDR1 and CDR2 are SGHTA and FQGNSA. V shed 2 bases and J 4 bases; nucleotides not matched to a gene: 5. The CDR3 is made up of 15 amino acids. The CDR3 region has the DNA TGTGCCAGCAGCTTATCGGGACAGAGTTACAATGAGCAGTTCTTC. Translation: CASSLSGQSYNEQFF.

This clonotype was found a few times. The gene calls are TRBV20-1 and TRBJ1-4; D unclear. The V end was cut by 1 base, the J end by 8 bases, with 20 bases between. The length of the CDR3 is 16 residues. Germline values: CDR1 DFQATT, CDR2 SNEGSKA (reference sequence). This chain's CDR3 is CSARVLWSGFREKLFF. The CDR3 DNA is TGCAGTGCTAGAGTTCTGTGGTCTGGGTTTCGAGAAAAACTGTTTTTT.

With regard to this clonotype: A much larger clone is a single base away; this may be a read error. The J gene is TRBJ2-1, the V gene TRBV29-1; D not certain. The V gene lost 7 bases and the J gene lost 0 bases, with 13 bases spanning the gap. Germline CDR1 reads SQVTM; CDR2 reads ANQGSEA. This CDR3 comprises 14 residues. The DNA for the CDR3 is TGCAGCGCTTTTATGCAGAGCTCCTACAATGAGCAGTTCTTC. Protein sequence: CSAFMQSSYNEQFF.

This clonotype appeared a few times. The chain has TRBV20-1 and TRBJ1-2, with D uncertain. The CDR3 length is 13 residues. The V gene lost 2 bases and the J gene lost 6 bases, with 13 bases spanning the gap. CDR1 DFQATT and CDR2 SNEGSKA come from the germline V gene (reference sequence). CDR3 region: CSARRGPLDGYTF. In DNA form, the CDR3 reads TGCAGTGCTAGAAGAGGACCTTTGGATGGCTACACCTTC.

The CDR3 bases are TGCAGCGCCTGGGGAAGCTCCTACGAGCAGTACGTC. This gives the protein CSAWGSSYEQYV. The chain joins TRBV20-1 to TRBJ2-7; no reliable D call. There are 12 residues in the CDR3. Germline V gene data show CDR1 as DFQATT and CDR2 as SNEGSKA (reference sequence).

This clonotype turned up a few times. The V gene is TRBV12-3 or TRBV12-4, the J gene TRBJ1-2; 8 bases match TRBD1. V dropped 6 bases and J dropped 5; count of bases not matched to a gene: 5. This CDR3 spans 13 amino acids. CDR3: CASRDTGGYGYTF. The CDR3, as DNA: TGTGCCAGCAGGGATACAGGGGGTTATGGCTACACCTTC.

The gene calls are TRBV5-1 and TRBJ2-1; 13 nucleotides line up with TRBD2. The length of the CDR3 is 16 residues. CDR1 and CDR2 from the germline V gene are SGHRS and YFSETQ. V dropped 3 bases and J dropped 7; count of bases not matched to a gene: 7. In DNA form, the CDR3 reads TGCGCCAGCAGCTCTACTAGCGGGGGGGCACGGAATGAGCAGTTCTTC. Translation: CASSSTSGGARNEQFF.

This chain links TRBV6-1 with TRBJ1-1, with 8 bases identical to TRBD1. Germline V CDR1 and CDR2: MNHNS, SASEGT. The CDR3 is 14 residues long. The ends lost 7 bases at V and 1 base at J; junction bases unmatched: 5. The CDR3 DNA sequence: TGTGCCAGCACCTGGGACAGGTCGAACACTGAAGCTTTCTTT. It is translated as CASTWDRSNTEAFF.

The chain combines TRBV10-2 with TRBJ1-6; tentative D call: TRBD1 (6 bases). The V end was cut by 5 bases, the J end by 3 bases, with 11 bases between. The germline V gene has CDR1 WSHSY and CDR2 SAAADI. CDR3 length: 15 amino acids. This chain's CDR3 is CASSYKGVYNSPLHF. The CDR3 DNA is TGCGCCAGCAGTTATAAGGGGGTCTATAATTCACCCCTCCACTTT.

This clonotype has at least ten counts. The CDR3 nucleotides read TGCAGCGTTGTTCCCGCGGGAGGGAGCAATCAGCCCCAGCATTTT. It is translated as CSVVPAGGSNQPQHF. The chain combines TRBV29-1 with TRBJ1-5, with D unresolved. The germline V and J ends were trimmed by 4 bases and 1 base, with 14 bases remaining between them. The CDR3 runs 15 residues. The germline gives CDR1 SQVTM, CDR2 ANQGSEA. The full variable domain, rest sourced from reference TRBV29-1 and TRBJ1-5, is SAVISQKPSRDICQRGTSLTIQCQVDSQVTMMFWYRQQPGQSLTLIATANQGSEATYESGFVIDKFPISRPNLTFSTLTVSNMSPEDSSIYLCSVVPAGGSNQPQHFGDGTRLSIL.

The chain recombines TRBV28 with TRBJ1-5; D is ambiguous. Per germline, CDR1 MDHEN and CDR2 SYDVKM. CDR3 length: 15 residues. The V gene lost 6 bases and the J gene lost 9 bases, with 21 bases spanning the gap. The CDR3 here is CASRPSPSIGRPQHF. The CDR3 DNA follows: TGTGCCAGCAGACCCTCCCCGTCCATCGGCCGGCCCCAGCATTTT.

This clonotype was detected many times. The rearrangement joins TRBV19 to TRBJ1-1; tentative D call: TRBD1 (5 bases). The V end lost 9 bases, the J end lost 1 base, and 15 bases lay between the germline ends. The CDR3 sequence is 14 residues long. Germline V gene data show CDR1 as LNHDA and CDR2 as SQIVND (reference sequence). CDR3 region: CASRTRGSNTEAFF. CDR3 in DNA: TGTGCCAGCAGGACTCGGGGGTCGAACACTGAAGCTTTCTTT.

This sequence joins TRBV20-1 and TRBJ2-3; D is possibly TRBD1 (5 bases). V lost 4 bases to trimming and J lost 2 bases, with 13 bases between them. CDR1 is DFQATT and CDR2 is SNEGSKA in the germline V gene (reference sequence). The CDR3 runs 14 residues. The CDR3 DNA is TGCAGTGCTACAGACAGAGGTGTCACAGATACGCAGTATTTT. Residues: CSATDRGVTDTQYF.

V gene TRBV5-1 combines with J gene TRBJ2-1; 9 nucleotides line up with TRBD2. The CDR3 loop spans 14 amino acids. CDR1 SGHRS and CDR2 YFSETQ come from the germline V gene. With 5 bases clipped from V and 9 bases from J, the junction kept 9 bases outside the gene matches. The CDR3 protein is CASREVAGAIEQFF. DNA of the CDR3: TGCGCCAGCAGAGAGGTAGCGGGGGCCATTGAGCAGTTCTTC.

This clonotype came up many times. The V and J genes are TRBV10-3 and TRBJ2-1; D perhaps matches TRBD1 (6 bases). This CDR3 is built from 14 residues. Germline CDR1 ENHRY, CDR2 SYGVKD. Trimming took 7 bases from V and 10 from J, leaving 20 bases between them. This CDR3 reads CAITRGLTDVEQFF. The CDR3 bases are TGTGCCATCACGAGGGGGTTAACGGACGTGGAGCAGTTCTTC.

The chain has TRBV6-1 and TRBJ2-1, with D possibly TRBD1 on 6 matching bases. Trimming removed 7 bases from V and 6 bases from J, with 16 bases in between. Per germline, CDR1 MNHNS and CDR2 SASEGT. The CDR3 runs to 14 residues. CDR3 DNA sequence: TGTGCCAGCAATGACAATGGGGGCTTCAATGAGCAGTTCTTC. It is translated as CASNDNGGFNEQFF.